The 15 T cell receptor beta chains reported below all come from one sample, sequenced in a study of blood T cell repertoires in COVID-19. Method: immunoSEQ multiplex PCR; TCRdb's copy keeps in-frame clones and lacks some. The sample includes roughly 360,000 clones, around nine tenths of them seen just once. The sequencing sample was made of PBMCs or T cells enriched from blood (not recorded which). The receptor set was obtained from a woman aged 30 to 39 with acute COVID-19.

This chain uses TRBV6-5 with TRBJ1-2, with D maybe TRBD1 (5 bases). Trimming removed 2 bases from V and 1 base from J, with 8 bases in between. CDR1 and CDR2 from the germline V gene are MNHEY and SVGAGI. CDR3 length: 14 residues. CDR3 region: CASSYARGNYGYTF. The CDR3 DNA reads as TGTGCCAGCAGTTACGCTAGGGGTAACTATGGCTACACCTTC.

The CDR3 loop reads CASKRAEGTGELFF. The CDR3 DNA sequence: TGTGCCAGCAAGAGGGCAGAGGGCACCGGGGAGCTGTTTTTT. The rearrangement joins TRBV2 to TRBJ2-2; a weak D match, TRBD2 (5 bases). Trimming stripped 7 bases from V and 4 bases from J, with 13 bases between. This CDR3 spans 14 amino acids. Germline-derived CDR1 and CDR2 are SNHLY and FYNNEI.

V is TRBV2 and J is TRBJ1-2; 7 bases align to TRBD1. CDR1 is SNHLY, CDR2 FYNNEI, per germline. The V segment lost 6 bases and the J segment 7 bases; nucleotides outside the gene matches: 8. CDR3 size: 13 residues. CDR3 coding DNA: TGTGCCAGCAGAAACAGGGGAAGCGTTGGCTACACCTTC. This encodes CASRNRGSVGYTF.

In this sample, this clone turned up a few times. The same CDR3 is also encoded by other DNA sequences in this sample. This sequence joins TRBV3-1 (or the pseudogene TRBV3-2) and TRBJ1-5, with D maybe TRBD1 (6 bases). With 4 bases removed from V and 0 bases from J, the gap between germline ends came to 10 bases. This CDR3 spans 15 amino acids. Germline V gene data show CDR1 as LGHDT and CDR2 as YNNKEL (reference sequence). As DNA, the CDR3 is TGTGCCAGCAGCCCCTCGACAGGTAGCAATCAGCCCCAGCATTTT. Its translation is CASSPSTGSNQPQHF.

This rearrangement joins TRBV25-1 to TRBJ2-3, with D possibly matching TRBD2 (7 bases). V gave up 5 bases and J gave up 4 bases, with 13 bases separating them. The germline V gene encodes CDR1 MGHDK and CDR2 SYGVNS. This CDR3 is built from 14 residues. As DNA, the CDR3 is TGTGCCAGCAGTCCGGGGGCGGGGGCAGATACGCAGTATTTT. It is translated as CASSPGAGADTQYF.

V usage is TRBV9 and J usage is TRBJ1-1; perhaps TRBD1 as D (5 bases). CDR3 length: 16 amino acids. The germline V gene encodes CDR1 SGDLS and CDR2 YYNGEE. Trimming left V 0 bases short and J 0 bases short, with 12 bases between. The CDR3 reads CASSVVSGGLNTEAFF. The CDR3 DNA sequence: TGTGCCAGCAGCGTAGTGTCGGGGGGATTGAACACTGAAGCTTTCTTT.

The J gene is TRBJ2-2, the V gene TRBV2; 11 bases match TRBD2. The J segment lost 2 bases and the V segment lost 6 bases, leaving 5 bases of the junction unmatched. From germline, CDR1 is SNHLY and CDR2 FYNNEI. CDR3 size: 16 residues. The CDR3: CASRALAGVNTGELFF. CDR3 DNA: TGTGCCAGCAGGGCACTAGCGGGGGTTAACACCGGGGAGCTGTTTTTT.

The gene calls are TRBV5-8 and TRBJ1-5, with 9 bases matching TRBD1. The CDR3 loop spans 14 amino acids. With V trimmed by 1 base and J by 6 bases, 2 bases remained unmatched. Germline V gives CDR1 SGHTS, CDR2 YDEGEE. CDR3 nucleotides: TGTGCCAGCAGCTTGACAGGGGGCCGTCAGCCCCAGCATTTT. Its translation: CASSLTGGRQPQHF.

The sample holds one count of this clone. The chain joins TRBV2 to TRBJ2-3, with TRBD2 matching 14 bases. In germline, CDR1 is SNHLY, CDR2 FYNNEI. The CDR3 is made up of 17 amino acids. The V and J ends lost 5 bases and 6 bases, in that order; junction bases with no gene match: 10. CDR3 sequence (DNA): TGTGCCAGCAGTCCTCGACTAGCGGGGGGGATGTTGGATACGCAGTATTTT. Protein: CASSPRLAGGMLDTQYF. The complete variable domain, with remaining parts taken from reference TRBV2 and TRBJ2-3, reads EPEVTQTPSHQVTQMGQEVILRCVPISNHLYFYWYRQILGQKVEFLVSFYNNEISEKSEIFDDQFSVERPDGSNFTLKIRSTKLEDSAMYFCASSPRLAGGMLDTQYFGPGTRLTVL.

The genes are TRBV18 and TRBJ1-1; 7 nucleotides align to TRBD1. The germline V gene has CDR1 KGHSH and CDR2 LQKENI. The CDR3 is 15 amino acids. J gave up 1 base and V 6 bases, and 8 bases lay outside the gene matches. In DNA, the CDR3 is TGTGCCAGCTCCCGAGGGGCAGGGGGGAACACTGAAGCTTTCTTT. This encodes CASSRGAGGNTEAFF. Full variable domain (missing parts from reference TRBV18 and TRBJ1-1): NAGVMQNPRHLVRRRGQEARLRCSPMKGHSHVYWYRQLPEEGLKFMVYLQKENIIDESGMPKERFSAEFPKEGPSILRIQQVVRGDSAAYFCASSRGAGGNTEAFFGQGTRLTVV.

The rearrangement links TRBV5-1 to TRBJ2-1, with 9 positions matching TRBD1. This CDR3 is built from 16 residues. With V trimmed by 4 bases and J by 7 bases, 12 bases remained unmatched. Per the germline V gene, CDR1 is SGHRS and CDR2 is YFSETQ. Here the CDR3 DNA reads TGCGCCAGCAGCACCTATCCGGGACAGGGAAGGAATGAGCAGTTCTTC. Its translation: CASSTYPGQGRNEQFF.

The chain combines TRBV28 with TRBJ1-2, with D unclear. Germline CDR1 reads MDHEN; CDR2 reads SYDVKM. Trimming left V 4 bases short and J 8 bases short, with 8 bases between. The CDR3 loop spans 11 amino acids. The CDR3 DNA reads TGTGCCAGCAGTTGGCGGTGGGGCTACACCTTC. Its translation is CASSWRWGYTF.

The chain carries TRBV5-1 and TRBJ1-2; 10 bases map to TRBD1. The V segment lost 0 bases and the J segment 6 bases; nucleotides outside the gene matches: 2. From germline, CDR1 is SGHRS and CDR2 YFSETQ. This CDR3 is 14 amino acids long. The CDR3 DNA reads TGCGCCAGCAGCTTGGGAGGGACAGGGGATGGCTACACCTTC. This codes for CASSLGGTGDGYTF.

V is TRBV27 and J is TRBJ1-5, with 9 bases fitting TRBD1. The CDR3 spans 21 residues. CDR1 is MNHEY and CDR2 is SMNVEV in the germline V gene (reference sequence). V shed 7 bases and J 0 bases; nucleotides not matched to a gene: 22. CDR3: CASIPPLTWGQGPYSNQPQHF. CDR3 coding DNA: TGTGCCAGCATCCCCCCCTTAACATGGGGACAGGGCCCTTATAGCAATCAGCCCCAGCATTTT.

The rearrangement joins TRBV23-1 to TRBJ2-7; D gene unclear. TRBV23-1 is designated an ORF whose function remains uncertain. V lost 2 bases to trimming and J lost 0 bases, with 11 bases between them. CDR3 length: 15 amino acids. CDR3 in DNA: TGCGCCAGCAGTCAACTAACAGCCTGCTCCTACGAGCAGTACTTC. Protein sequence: CASSQLTACSYEQYF.